Each of the 5 T cell receptor beta chains below was sequenced from the same sample in a study of cytotoxic CD8 clonotypes in ibrutinib-treated CLL. The table came from immunoSEQ multiplex PCR; TCRdb's copy has only in-frame clones and leaves some out. The repertoire holds some 140,000 clones, with 79% as singletons. Sequencing used PBMCs, obtained after 12 months of ibrutinib treatment. All receptors derive from a human donor with chronic lymphocytic leukemia.

This chain uses TRBV7-2 with TRBJ2-1, with D hard to call. CDR1 is SGHTA and CDR2 is FQGNSA in the germline V gene. V was pared by 6 bases and J by 8 bases, with 8 bases between. This CDR3 contains 11 residues. The CDR3 DNA sequence: TGTGCCAGCAGGTCGTGGGATGAGCAGTTCTTC. Its protein product is CASRSWDEQFF.

This clone was picked up one time. DNA for the CDR3: TGTGCCAGCAGCTACGACATGACTGGCGGCTACACCTTC. This encodes CASSYDMTGGYTF. This chain connects TRBV7-2 to TRBJ1-2; D not certain. Trimming left V 4 bases short and J 8 bases short, with 14 bases between. This CDR3 comprises 13 residues. The germline gives CDR1 SGHTA, CDR2 FQGNSA. Full variable domain (missing parts from reference TRBV7-2 and TRBJ1-2): GAGVSQSPSNKVTEKGKDVELRCDPISGHTALYWYRQSLGQGLEFLIYFQGNSAPDKSGLPSDRFSAERTGGSVSTLTIQRTQQEDSAVYLCASSYDMTGGYTFGSGTRLTVV.

The CDR3, as DNA: TGTGCCAGCAGCGGCAACTCTGGGGCCAACGTCCTGACTTTC. The encoded protein is CASSGNSGANVLTF. This rearrangement joins TRBV5-6 to TRBJ2-6; no clear D gene. The CDR3 consists of 14 residues. The ends were cut back, 4 bases at V and 0 bases at J, with 5 bases in the middle. Germline-derived CDR1 and CDR2 are SGHDT and YYEEEE.

This clone has only one observation. This rearrangement joins TRBV9 to TRBJ1-3; 9 positions match TRBD1. With 4 bases clipped from V and 0 bases from J, the junction kept 5 bases outside the gene matches. There are 16 residues in the CDR3. Germline-derived CDR1 and CDR2 are SGDLS and YYNGEE. The CDR3 nucleotides are TGTGCCAGCAGCTCACAGGGGGCGAGCTCTGGAAACACCATATATTTT. Protein product: CASSSQGASSGNTIYF.

The chain couples TRBV7-2 to TRBJ2-7, with D hard to call. Trimming cost V 5 bases and J 2 bases, with 13 bases left between them. CDR3 length equals 14 residues. The germline V gene encodes CDR1 SGHTA and CDR2 FQGNSA. CDR3 in DNA: TGTGCCAGCAGCGAACTAACCCTCCCCTACGAGCAGTACTTC. Its translation: CASSELTLPYEQYF.